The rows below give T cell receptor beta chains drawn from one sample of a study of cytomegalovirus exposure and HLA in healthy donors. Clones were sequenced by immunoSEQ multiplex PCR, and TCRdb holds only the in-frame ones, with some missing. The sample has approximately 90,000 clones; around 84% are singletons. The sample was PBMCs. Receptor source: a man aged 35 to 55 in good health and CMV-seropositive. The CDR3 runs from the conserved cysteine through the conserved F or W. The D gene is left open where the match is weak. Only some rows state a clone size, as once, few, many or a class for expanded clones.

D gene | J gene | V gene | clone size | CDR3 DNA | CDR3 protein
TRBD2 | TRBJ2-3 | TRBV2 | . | TGTGCCACAGGAGCGGGGGGGACAGATACGCAGTATTTT | CATGAGGTDTQYF
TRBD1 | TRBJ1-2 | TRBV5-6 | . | TGTGCCAGCAGCCTCGGGACAGGGCTCTATGGCTACACCTTC | CASSLGTGLYGYTF
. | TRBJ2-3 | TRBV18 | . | TGTGCCAGCTCACGCCCGGACAGCAGCACAGATACGCAGTATTTT | CASSRPDSSTDTQYF
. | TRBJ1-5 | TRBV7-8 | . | TGTGCCAGCAGCTCCACAGGGAGTTGGAATCAGCCCCAGCATTTT | CASSSTGSWNQPQHF
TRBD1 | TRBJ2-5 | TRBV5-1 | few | TGCGCCAGCAGAAGATCCGACAGGGGATTACAAGAGACCCAGTACTTC | CASRRSDRGLQETQYF
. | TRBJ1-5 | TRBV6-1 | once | TGTGCCAGCGCTAGAACTACAGGGAACAATCAGCCCCAGCATTTT | CASARTTGNNQPQHF
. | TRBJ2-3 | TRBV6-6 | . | TGTGCCAGCAGAACGACAGGCCGTGGGGCAGATACGCAGTATTTT | CASRTTGRGADTQYF
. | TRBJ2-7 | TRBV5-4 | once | TGTGCCAGCAGCTGGGGGGCTAGCGGTAACTCCTACGAGCAGTACTTC | CASSWGASGNSYEQYF
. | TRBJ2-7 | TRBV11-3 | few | TGTGCCAGCAGCCCTGGCGGTACCTACGAGCAGTACTTC | CASSPGGTYEQYF
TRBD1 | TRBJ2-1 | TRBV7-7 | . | TGTGCTAGCAGCTTAGCAAAAGGGGGCCGCAATGAGCAGTTCTTC | CASSLAKGGRNEQFF
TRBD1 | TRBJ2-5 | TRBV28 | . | TGTGCCAGCAGCCCCGGGACAGTTAAAGAGACCCAGTACTTC | CASSPGTVKETQYF
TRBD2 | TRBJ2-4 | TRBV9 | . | TGTGCCAGCAGCGTGGCGGGAGGGGGGGCCAAAAACATTCAGTACTTC | CASSVAGGGAKNIQYF
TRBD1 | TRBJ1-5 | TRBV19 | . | TGTGCCAGTAGTGGACAGGGGAAGCAGCCCCAGCATTTT | CASSGQGKQPQHF
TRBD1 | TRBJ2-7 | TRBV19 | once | TGTGCCAGTAGTCCGCAGGGGGAGAACTCCTACGAGCAGTACTTC | CASSPQGENSYEQYF
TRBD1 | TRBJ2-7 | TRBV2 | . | TGTGCCAGCAGTGAGATGGGACAGGGGATTTACGAGCAGTACTTC | CASSEMGQGIYEQYF
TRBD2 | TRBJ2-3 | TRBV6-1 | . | TGTGCCAGCAGGACTACTAGCGGGAGTCGTGATACGCAGTATTTT | CASRTTSGSRDTQYF
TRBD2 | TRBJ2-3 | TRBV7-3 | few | TGTGCCAGCCGACTAGCGGGAGGGGCAGATACGCAGTATTTT | CASRLAGGADTQYF
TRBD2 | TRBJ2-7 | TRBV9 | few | TGTGCCAGCAGCGTAGAGCCTAGCGGGGGGCATTACGAGCAGTACTTC | CASSVEPSGGHYEQYF
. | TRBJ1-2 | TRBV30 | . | TGTGCCTGGAGCCTAACAGGGACTAGCTATGGCTACACCTTC | CAWSLTGTSYGYTF
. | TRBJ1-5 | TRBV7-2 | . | TGTGCCAGCAGCTTATCTTCACGGGGCAATCAGCCCCAGCATTTT | CASSLSSRGNQPQHF